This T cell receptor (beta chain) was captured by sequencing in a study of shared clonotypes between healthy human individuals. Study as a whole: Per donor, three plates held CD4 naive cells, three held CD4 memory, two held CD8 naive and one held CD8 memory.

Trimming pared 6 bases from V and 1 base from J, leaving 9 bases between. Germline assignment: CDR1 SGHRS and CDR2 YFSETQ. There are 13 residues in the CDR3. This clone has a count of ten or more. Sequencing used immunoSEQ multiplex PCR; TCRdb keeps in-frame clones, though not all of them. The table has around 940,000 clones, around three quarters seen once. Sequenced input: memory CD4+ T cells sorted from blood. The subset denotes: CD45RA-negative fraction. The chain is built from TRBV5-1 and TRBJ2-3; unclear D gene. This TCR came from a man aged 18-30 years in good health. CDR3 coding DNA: TGCGCCAGCACGGTCGCCGGCACAGATACGCAGTATTTT. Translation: CASTVAGTDTQYF.